This entry concerns a single T cell receptor (beta chain). Its antigen is unidentified. The source of the sample is a study of blood T cell dynamics during melanoma immunotherapy. General study findings and limits: Unlike progressors, later disease-control patients had W3 repertoires gaining clonality or diversity.

The CDR3 loop spans 16 amino acids. Time point indicated: week 3, after first cycle of checkpoint inhibitor. Here immunoSEQ multiplex PCR was the method, and the copy in TCRdb shows in-frame clones only, minus some. The table has thousands of clones, around 85% seen once. The sample was blood, taken from a patient treated with checkpoint blockade. The TCR comes from a human donor with melanoma. The chain employs TRBV21-1 and TRBJ2-1; TRBD2 is the table's D call, not checked against the DNA. TRBV21-1 is designated a pseudogene. The CDR3 here is CASSDDCGSAYNEQFF. For the CDR3, the DNA is TGTGCCAGCAGCGACGATTGCGGGAGTGCCTACAATGAGCAGTTCTTC.